Shown below are 27 T cell receptor beta chains from a single sample sequenced in a study of T cells in Graves' hyperthyroidism and ophthalmopathy. RNA transcripts provided the source from which TCR beta CDR3 regions were amplified. Using the HTBI primer set, a first-round RT-PCR was run on the TCR CDR3. TCRdb called the multiplex PCR reads again in MiXCR, with one record for every CDR3 protein. The data show a few hundred thousand distinct CDR3 sequences, 14% seen once. Sequencing was done on a sample of blood. These receptors came from a woman in her 30s with Graves' ophthalmopathy.

The V call is TRBV5-4, the J call TRBJ2-7; 8 positions agree with TRBD1. V dropped 0 bases and J dropped 3; count of bases not matched to a gene: 5. CDR3 size: 15 residues. Germline loops: CDR1 SGHNT, CDR2 YYREEE (reference sequence). This CDR3 reads CASSLAHGQGYEQYF. The CDR3, as DNA: TGTGCCAGCAGCTTGGCCCACGGACAGGGCTACGAGCAGTACTTC.

The rearrangement joins TRBV7-9 to TRBJ1-2, with TRBD1 identical over 10 bases. V shed 4 bases and J 5 bases; nucleotides not matched to a gene: 7. The CDR3 consists of 15 residues. Germline V lookup: CDR1 SEHNR, CDR2 FQNEAQ (reference sequence). CDR3 coding DNA: TGTGCCAGCAGCTCCGAGACAGGGGGCTTATATGGCTACACCTTC. This encodes CASSSETGGLYGYTF. The full variable domain, in which reference TRBV7-9 and TRBJ1-2 provide the parts outside the CDR3, is DTGVSQNPRHKITKRGQNVTFRCDPISEHNRLYWYRQTLGQGPEFLTYFQNEAQLEKSRLLSDRFSAERPKGSFSTLEIQRTEQGDSAMYLCASSSETGGLYGYTFGSGTRLTVV.

This clonotype was detected ten times or more. The V gene is TRBV5-6, the J gene TRBJ1-2, with D unclear. Trimming took 0 bases from V and 8 from J, leaving 8 bases between them. The length of the CDR3 is 12 residues. CDR1 is SGHDT, CDR2 YYEEEE, per germline. The CDR3 DNA is TGTGCCAGCAGCTTGGGCGGGGAAGGCTACACCTTC. Its translation is CASSLGGEGYTF.

For this clonotype: Being one base from a much bigger clone, this may be a read error. V usage is TRBV6-1 and J usage is TRBJ2-7; TRBD1 matches 9 bases. This CDR3 is built from 14 residues. The ends lost 3 bases at V and 8 bases at J; junction bases unmatched: 8. Germline assignment: CDR1 MNHNS and CDR2 SASEGT. The CDR3 protein is CASSETRTGAKQYF. In nucleotides, the CDR3 is TGTGCCAGCAGTGAGACCAGGACAGGGGCCAAGCAGTACTTC.

The table lists this clonotype with many counts. V gene TRBV6-6 combines with J gene TRBJ2-7, with TRBD2 identical over 12 bases. The CDR3 is made up of 18 amino acids. Germline V gene sequence: CDR1 MNHNY, CDR2 SVGAGI (reference sequence). V lost 2 bases to trimming and J lost 0 bases; unmatched junction nucleotides: 8. The CDR3, as DNA: TGTGCCAGCAGTTACCCTAAGAAGACTAGCGGGGGCTCCTACGAGCAGTACTTC. It encodes CASSYPKKTSGGSYEQYF.

This clonotype was recorded at least ten times. The chain recombines TRBV28 with TRBJ2-1; 9 bases are a match to TRBD2. The CDR3 has 18 residues. Germline loops: CDR1 MDHEN, CDR2 SYDVKM. Trimming cost V 3 bases and J 6 bases; bases outside gene matches: 15. CDR3 sequence reads: CASSFLNSASGELNEQFF. The CDR3 DNA sequence: TGTGCCAGCAGTTTCCTGAATTCGGCTAGCGGGGAACTCAATGAGCAGTTCTTC.

This clonotype has ten or more counts. CDR3 region: CASSSSGGGTGELFF. In DNA, the CDR3 is TGTGCCAGCAGCTCTAGCGGGGGAGGGACCGGGGAGCTGTTTTTT. The chain employs TRBV7-2 and TRBJ2-2; 10 bases are shared with TRBD2. The CDR3 extends over 15 amino acids. Trimming cost V 4 bases and J 5 bases; bases outside gene matches: 4. CDR1 is SGHTA, CDR2 FQGNSA, per germline. The whole variable domain, filled in from reference TRBV7-2 and TRBJ2-2, reads GAGVSQSPSNKVTEKGKDVELRCDPISGHTALYWYRQSLGQGLEFLIYFQGNSAPDKSGLPSDRFSAERTGGSVSTLTIQRTQQEDSAVYLCASSSSGGGTGELFFGEGSRLTVL.

Ten or more counts support this clonotype. This chain connects TRBV6-1 to TRBJ2-7, with D hard to call. Germline lookup yields CDR1 MNHNS and CDR2 SASEGT. With 2 bases removed from V and 3 bases from J, the gap between germline ends came to 11 bases. The CDR3 has 14 residues. The chain's CDR3 is CASSEMWQGYEQYF. In DNA, the CDR3 is TGTGCCAGCAGTGAAATGTGGCAAGGCTACGAGCAGTACTTC.

This clonotype was detected ten times or more. The chain recombines TRBV6-1 with TRBJ1-1; D gene ambiguous. Per the germline V gene, CDR1 is MNHNS and CDR2 is SASEGT. V lost 2 bases, J lost 2 bases, and 18 bases lay in between. This CDR3 region has 17 residues. The CDR3: CASSESKVAIINTEAFF. The CDR3 nucleotides read TGTGCCAGCAGTGAAAGTAAGGTCGCGATTATAAACACTGAAGCTTTCTTT.

This clonotype was seen many times. The chain combines TRBV2 with TRBJ1-5; possible D gene TRBD1, 5 bases. The CDR3 length is 13 residues. CDR1 and CDR2 from the germline V gene are SNHLY and FYNNEI. V was clipped by 7 bases and J by 6 bases, with 13 bases between them. The CDR3 DNA is TGTGCCAGCATAGTCGACAGCGCTCAGCCCCAGCATTTT. Translation gives CASIVDSAQPQHF.

This clonotype was detected ten times or more. CDR3 residues: CASTRRSDSYGYTF. CDR3 DNA: TGTGCCAGCACCCGGCGCAGCGACAGCTATGGCTACACCTTC. The V and J genes are TRBV12-3 or TRBV12-4 and TRBJ1-2; D is possibly TRBD1 (5 bases). This CDR3 is built from 14 residues. Trimming removed 7 bases from V and 4 bases from J, with 16 bases in between.

The chain links TRBV5-4 to TRBJ2-5, with 10 bases fitting TRBD2. Germline lookup yields CDR1 SGHNT and CDR2 YYREEE (reference sequence). This CDR3 is built from 16 residues. With V trimmed by 0 bases and J by 5 bases, 7 bases remained unmatched. CDR3 amino acids: CASSLGTAGGPETQYF. In DNA form, the CDR3 reads TGTGCCAGCAGCTTGGGAACAGCGGGGGGGCCGGAGACCCAGTACTTC. Full variable domain (rest looked up from reference TRBV5-4 and TRBJ2-5): ETGVTQSPTHLIKTRGQQVTLRCSSQSGHNTVSWYQQALGQGPQFIFQYYREEENGRGNFPPRFSGLQFPNYSSELNVNALELDDSALYLCASSLGTAGGPETQYFGPGTRLLVL.

This clonotype was seen repeatedly, ten times or more. The rearrangement uses TRBV28 and TRBJ2-7, with 12 bases identical to TRBD1. The germline gives CDR1 MDHEN, CDR2 SYDVKM. The V segment lost 2 bases and the J segment 6 bases; nucleotides outside the gene matches: 8. This CDR3 has 16 residues. CDR3 protein: CASSLPFGDRGREQYF. The CDR3 DNA sequence: TGTGCCAGCAGTTTACCCTTTGGGGACAGGGGGCGCGAGCAGTACTTC.

This clonotype occurred many times. The chain recombines TRBV29-1 with TRBJ2-1, with 9 bases that match TRBD2. The trim removed 3 bases at V and 1 base at J, leaving 7 bases unmatched. Germline loops: CDR1 SQVTM, CDR2 ANQGSEA. The CDR3 sequence is 16 residues long. CDR3 protein: CSVDTAGGRSYNEQFF. The CDR3 DNA follows: TGCAGCGTTGATACCGCGGGGGGGCGGTCCTACAATGAGCAGTTCTTC.

Notes on this clonotype: A read error may be the cause here, since a much bigger clone is one base away. V gene TRBV5-1 combines with J gene TRBJ2-1, with D tentatively TRBD2 (6 bases). Germline V gene data show CDR1 as SGHRS and CDR2 as YFSETQ. V shed 0 bases and J shed 10 bases, with 17 bases lying between them. The length of the CDR3 is 15 residues. CDR3 region: CASSLEVGGTSEQFF. In DNA, the CDR3 is TGCGCCAGCAGCTTGGAGGTGGGGGGAACCTCCGAGCAGTTCTTC.

Ten or more counts support this clonotype. The chain couples TRBV28 to TRBJ1-1, with D possibly matching TRBD1 (5 bases). Deletions cut 6 bases from V and 4 bases from J, with 18 bases between. CDR1 and CDR2 from the germline V gene are MDHEN and SYDVKM. This CDR3 is built from 15 residues. The DNA of the CDR3 is TGTGCCAGCAGGCGAAGAGCAGGGTCTAGCACTGAAGCTTTCTTT. It is translated as CASRRRAGSSTEAFF. Full variable domain (remainder filled in from reference TRBV28 and TRBJ1-1): DVKVTQSSRYLVKRTGEKVFLECVQDMDHENMFWYRQDPGLGLRLIYFSYDVKMKEKGDIPEGYSVSREKKERFSLILESASTNQTSMYLCASRRRAGSSTEAFFGQGTRLTVV.

This clonotype was found many times. The chain carries TRBV27 and TRBJ1-6, with D tentatively TRBD1 (5 bases). Trimming stripped 1 base from V and 10 bases from J, with 14 bases between. CDR1 and CDR2 from the germline V gene are MNHEY and SMNVEV (reference sequence). There are 15 residues in the CDR3. The CDR3 region is CASSLFRQGSSPLHF. The DNA of the CDR3 is TGTGCCAGCAGTTTATTTAGGCAGGGATCCTCACCCCTCCACTTT.

This clonotype was counted at least ten times. The rearrangement links TRBV11-2 to TRBJ2-3, with unresolved D. Looked up from germline, CDR1 is SGHAT and CDR2 is FQNNGV. The CDR3 extends over 17 amino acids. V was shortened by 5 bases and J by 0 bases, with 18 bases between the two germline ends. The CDR3 DNA sequence: TGTGCCAGCAGCCCCCCCCCTGTTGGCGCAAGCACAGATACGCAGTATTTT. It codes for CASSPPPVGASTDTQYF.

The table lists this clonotype with many counts. CDR3 protein: CASSGGTAYYSNQPQHF. CDR3 sequence (DNA): TGTGCCAGCAGTGGGGGGACAGCTTATTATAGCAATCAGCCCCAGCATTTT. J is TRBJ1-5 and V is TRBV6-1; 7 bases fit TRBD1. Germline values: CDR1 MNHNS, CDR2 SASEGT. This CDR3 has 17 amino acids. V was clipped by 4 bases and J by 0 bases; unmatched bases: 9.

This clonotype was detected ten times or more. The chain combines TRBV12-3 or TRBV12-4 with TRBJ1-2; no definite D call. The CDR3 is 13 residues long. Trimming removed 4 bases at V and 2 bases at J, with 8 bases between. The CDR3 sequence is CASSSPLNYGYTF. CDR3 DNA sequence: TGTGCCAGCAGTTCGCCCCTCAACTATGGCTACACCTTC.

CDR3 amino acids: CASSDGTGGLETQYF. CDR3 bases: TGTGCCAGCAGCGACGGGACAGGGGGGTTGGAGACCCAGTACTTC. The chain employs TRBV9 and TRBJ2-5, with 11 bases lining up with TRBD1. This CDR3 spans 15 amino acids. The J segment lost 5 bases and the V segment lost 3 bases, leaving 6 bases of the junction unmatched. Germline V lookup: CDR1 SGDLS, CDR2 YYNGEE.

This clonotype was seen more than once but under ten times. The rearrangement joins TRBV15 to TRBJ1-5; D perhaps matches TRBD1 (6 bases). V lost 0 bases and J 4 bases, leaving 7 bases between the germline ends. CDR1 is LNHNV and CDR2 is YYDKDF in the germline V gene (reference sequence). The CDR3 runs 14 residues. The CDR3 DNA sequence: TGTGCCACCAGCAGAGATGACAGGAATCAGCCCCAGCATTTT. Protein sequence: CATSRDDRNQPQHF.

The chain uses TRBV16 and TRBJ1-4; TRBD1 might be the D (6 bases). The CDR3 is 14 amino acids. V gave up 2 bases and J gave up 8 bases, with 12 bases separating them. Germline assignment: CDR1 KGHSY and CDR2 FQNENV. CDR3 DNA: TGTGCCAGCAGCCAACCTCAGGGGAGAGAAAAACTGTTTTTT. Encoded protein: CASSQPQGREKLFF. Based on the CDR3 plus reference TRBV16 and TRBJ1-4, the full variable domain is GEEVAQTPKHLVRGEGQKAKLYCAPIKGHSYVFWYQQVLKNEFKFLISFQNENVFDETGMPKERFSAKCLPNSPCSLEIQATKLEDSAVYFCASSQPQGREKLFFGSGTQLSVL.

This clonotype was found a few times. The rearrangement uses TRBV20-1 and TRBJ2-3; tentatively, D is TRBD2 (6 bases). Trimming took off 0 bases at V and 3 bases at J, with 16 bases between the two ends. Germline lookup yields CDR1 DFQATT and CDR2 SNEGSKA (reference sequence). The CDR3 contains 16 residues. In nucleotides, the CDR3 is TGCAGTGCTAGAGATTTTACTGCCCGGGGGACAGATACGCAGTATTTT. Residues: CSARDFTARGTDTQYF.

The sample holds many counts of this clonotype. The chain links TRBV13 to TRBJ1-5; possible D gene TRBD1, 6 bases. Germline V gene lookup returns CDR1 PRHDT and CDR2 FYEKMQ (reference sequence). The V end lost 3 bases, the J end lost 5 bases, and 11 bases lay between the germline ends. The length of the CDR3 is 14 residues. CDR3 region: CASSFRGAYQPQHF. The CDR3 nucleotides are TGTGCCAGCAGCTTTCGGGGGGCTTATCAGCCCCAGCATTTT.

The rearrangement links TRBV5-4 to TRBJ1-4; 9 bases line up with TRBD1. The CDR3 covers 17 residues. The J segment lost 3 bases and the V segment lost 1 base, leaving 7 bases of the junction unmatched. Per germline, CDR1 SGHNT and CDR2 YYREEE (reference sequence). CDR3 in DNA: TGTGCCAGCAGCTTGACAGGGGGCGCAGCGGCTAATGAAAAACTGTTTTTT. Its protein is CASSLTGGAAANEKLFF.

This clonotype has more than one count but fewer than ten. V and J are TRBV7-2 and TRBJ2-2; maybe TRBD2 (5 bases). The ends were cut back, 1 base at V and 5 bases at J, with 20 bases in the middle. Germline CDR1 reads SGHTA; CDR2 reads FQGNSA. The CDR3 has 18 residues. The CDR3 sequence: CASSLVFGITMRTGELFF. The CDR3 DNA reads as TGTGCCAGCAGCTTAGTTTTCGGGATCACGATGAGGACCGGGGAGCTGTTTTTT.